These T cell receptor beta chains were read from a single sample in a study of T-cell reconstitution after alpha-beta-depleted transplantation in children. In TCRdb, the PCR reads were re-called with MiXCR into one record per CDR3 protein. In the table there are 900,000 or so distinct CDR3 sequences, roughly 15% of which are singletons. The sequencing here drew on PBMCs, mostly from graft donor cells, taken 360 days after TCRalphabeta/CD19-depleted stem cell transplant. These receptors were obtained from a male patient younger than 18 who had a stem cell transplant for acute lymphoblastic leukemia, so the T cells may come from the graft donor. Both conserved end residues are part of each CDR3. Expanded clones get a size class; other rows say once, few or many, or leave the size out.

CDR3,size,V,J
CAISSSSGQETQYF,NA,TRBV10-3,TRBJ2-5
CATSEFGLEQFF,many,TRBV24-1,TRBJ2-1
CASSPTGLLTDTQYF,few,TRBV18,TRBJ2-3
CSARTSGRVDEQFF,NA,TRBV20-1,TRBJ2-1
CASSSGLAGGVGYNEQFF,NA,TRBV11-1,TRBJ2-1
CASSGTVNTGELFF,few,TRBV6-1,TRBJ2-2
CSVVTGSNYEQYF,NA,TRBV29-1,TRBJ2-7
CASSHGVAPLYEQYF,NA,TRBV19,TRBJ2-7
CASSYVNRGGYTF,NA,TRBV6-6,TRBJ1-2
CASSLAPGLETQYF,few,TRBV5-1,TRBJ2-5
CASSTSADHSSYNEQFF,few,TRBV7-2,TRBJ2-1
CASSSRTQTGELFF,NA,TRBV12-3/TRBV12-4,TRBJ2-2
CASSFWGAQPQHF,NA,TRBV7-2,TRBJ1-5
CASSTGRGAHTDTQYF,many,TRBV5-1,TRBJ2-3
CASSGGPSTDTQYF,many,TRBV5-1,TRBJ2-3
CSVGSFEQYF,few,TRBV29-1,TRBJ2-7
CASSHQLAGVGDGEQFF,few,TRBV3-1,TRBJ2-1
CSARATGTSGRRSYNEQFF,few,TRBV20-1,TRBJ2-1
CASSLFGEAFF,few,TRBV27,TRBJ1-1
CASTDGNTGELFF,NA,TRBV5-5,TRBJ2-2
CASRIVAGATNEQFF,NA,TRBV5-1,TRBJ2-1
CASTPGGRNEQYF,many,TRBV28,TRBJ2-7
CASSSTFIRNEQYF,few,TRBV12-3/TRBV12-4,TRBJ2-7
CASSYIQGREQYF,NA,TRBV6-6,TRBJ2-7
CASTEPGLRQPQHF,NA,TRBV6-2/TRBV6-3,TRBJ1-5
CASSPLTTPTINEQFF,many,TRBV4-2,TRBJ2-1
CASSPGQGWDQPQHF,NA,TRBV12-3/TRBV12-4,TRBJ1-5
CASSLKGGFATNYGYTF,many,TRBV27,TRBJ1-2
CASSLSPDSPYGYTF,NA,TRBV12-3/TRBV12-4,TRBJ1-2
CASSLEPAGYTDTQYF,few,TRBV7-2,TRBJ2-3
CASSATGAPYNEQFF,once,TRBV18,TRBJ2-1
CASSESPLDYEQYF,NA,TRBV25-1,TRBJ2-7
CASSTPTAYSYEQYF,NA,TRBV11-2,TRBJ2-7
CAISEGTSGRAVDEQYF,few,TRBV10-3,TRBJ2-7
CASSFFFSAPRGNQPQHF,NA,TRBV12-3/TRBV12-4,TRBJ1-5
CASSLFSGSWYNEQFF,NA,TRBV4-1,TRBJ2-1
CASSLRARIAGSSGANVLTF,few,TRBV27,TRBJ2-6
CASSLQGPIYNEQFF,few,TRBV7-9,TRBJ2-1
CASRSPGLAGVKSYNEQFF,NA,TRBV12-3/TRBV12-4,TRBJ2-1
CASSSNTIYF,NA,TRBV7-9,TRBJ1-3
CSARSDRFYTQYF,many,TRBV20-1,TRBJ2-3
CASSWGGRATGDNEQFF,NA,TRBV5-4,TRBJ2-1
CASSLDPGWTDEQYF,NA,TRBV5-1,TRBJ2-7